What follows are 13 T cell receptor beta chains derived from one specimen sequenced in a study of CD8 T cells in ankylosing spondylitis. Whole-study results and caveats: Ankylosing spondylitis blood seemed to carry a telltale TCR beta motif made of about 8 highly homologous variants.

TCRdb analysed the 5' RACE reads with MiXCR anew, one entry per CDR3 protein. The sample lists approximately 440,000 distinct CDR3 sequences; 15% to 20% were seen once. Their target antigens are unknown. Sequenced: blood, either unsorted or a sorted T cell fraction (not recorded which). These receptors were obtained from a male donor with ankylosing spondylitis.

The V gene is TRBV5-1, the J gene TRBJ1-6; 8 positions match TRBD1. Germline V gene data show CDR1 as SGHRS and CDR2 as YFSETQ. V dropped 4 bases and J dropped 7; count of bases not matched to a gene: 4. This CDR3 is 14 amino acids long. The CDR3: CASSPGGQNSPLHF. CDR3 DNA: TGCGCCAGCAGCCCAGGGGGCCAAAATTCACCCCTCCACTTT. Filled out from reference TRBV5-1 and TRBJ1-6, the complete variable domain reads KAGVTQTPRYLIKTRGQQVTLSCSPISGHRSVSWYQQTPGQGLQFLFEYFSETQRNKGNFPGRFSGRQFSNSRSEMNVSTLELGDSALYLCASSPGGQNSPLHFGNGTRLTVT.

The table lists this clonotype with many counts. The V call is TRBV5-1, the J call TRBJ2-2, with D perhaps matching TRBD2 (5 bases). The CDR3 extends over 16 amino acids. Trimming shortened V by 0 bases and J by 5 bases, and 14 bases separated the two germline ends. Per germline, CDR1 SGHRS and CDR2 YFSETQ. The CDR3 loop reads CASSLDLARLTGELFF. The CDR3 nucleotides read TGCGCCAGCAGCTTGGACCTAGCCAGACTTACCGGGGAGCTGTTTTTT. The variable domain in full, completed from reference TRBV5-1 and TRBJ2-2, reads KAGVTQTPRYLIKTRGQQVTLSCSPISGHRSVSWYQQTPGQGLQFLFEYFSETQRNKGNFPGRFSGRQFSNSRSEMNVSTLELGDSALYLCASSLDLARLTGELFFGEGSRLTVL.

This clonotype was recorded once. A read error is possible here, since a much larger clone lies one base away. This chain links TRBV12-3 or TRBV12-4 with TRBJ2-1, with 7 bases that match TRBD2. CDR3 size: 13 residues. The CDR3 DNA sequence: TGTGCCAGCAGTCCGGGGGACTACAATGAGCTGTTCTTC. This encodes CASSPGDYNELFF.

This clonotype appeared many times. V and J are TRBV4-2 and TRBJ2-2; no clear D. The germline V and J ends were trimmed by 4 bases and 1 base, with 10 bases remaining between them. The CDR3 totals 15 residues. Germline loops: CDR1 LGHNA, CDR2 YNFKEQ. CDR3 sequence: CASSRYPQNTGELFF. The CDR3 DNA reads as TGTGCCAGCAGCCGCTATCCGCAGAACACCGGGGAGCTGTTTTTT.

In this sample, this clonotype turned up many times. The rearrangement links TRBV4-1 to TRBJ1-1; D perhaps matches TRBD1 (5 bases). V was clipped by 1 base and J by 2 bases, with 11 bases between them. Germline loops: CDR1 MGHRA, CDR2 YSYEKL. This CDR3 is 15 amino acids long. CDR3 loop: CASSQGQGRNTEAFF. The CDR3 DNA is TGCGCCAGCAGCCAAGGTCAGGGTCGAAACACTGAAGCTTTCTTT.

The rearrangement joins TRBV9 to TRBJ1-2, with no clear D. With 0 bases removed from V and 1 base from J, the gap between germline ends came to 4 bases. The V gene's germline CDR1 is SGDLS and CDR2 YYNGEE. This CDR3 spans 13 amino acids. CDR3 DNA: TGTGCCAGCAGCGTAGTGGATAACTATGGCTACACCTTC. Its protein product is CASSVVDNYGYTF. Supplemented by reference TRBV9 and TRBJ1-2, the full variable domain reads DSGVTQTPKHLITATGQRVTLRCSPRSGDLSVYWYQQSLDQGLQFLIQYYNGEERAKGNILERFSAQQFPDLHSELNLSSLELGDSALYFCASSVVDNYGYTFGSGTRLTVV.

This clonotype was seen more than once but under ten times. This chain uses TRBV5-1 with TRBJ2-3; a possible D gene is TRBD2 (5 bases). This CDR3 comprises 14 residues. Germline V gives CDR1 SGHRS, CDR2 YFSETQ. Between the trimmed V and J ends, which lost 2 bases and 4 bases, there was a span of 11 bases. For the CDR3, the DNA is TGCGCCAGCAGCTTTGGATTGGAGGCAGATACGCAGTATTTT. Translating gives CASSFGLEADTQYF. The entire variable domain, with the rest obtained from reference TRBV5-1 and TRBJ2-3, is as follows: KAGVTQTPRYLIKTRGQQVTLSCSPISGHRSVSWYQQTPGQGLQFLFEYFSETQRNKGNFPGRFSGRQFSNSRSEMNVSTLELGDSALYLCASSFGLEADTQYFGPGTRLTVL.

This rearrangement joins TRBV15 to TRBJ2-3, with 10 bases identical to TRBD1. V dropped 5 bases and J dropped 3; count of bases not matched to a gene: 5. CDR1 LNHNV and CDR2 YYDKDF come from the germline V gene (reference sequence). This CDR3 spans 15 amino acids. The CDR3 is CATSSTGGRTDTQYF. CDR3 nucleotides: TGTGCCACCAGCTCGACAGGGGGCAGGACAGATACGCAGTATTTT.

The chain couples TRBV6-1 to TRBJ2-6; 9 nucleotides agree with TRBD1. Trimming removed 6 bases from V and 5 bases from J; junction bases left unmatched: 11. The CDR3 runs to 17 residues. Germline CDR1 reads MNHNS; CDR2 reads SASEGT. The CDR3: CASSPSSGTGRANVLTF. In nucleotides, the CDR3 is TGTGCCAGCAGCCCTAGTTCCGGGACAGGGAGGGCCAACGTCCTGACTTTC.

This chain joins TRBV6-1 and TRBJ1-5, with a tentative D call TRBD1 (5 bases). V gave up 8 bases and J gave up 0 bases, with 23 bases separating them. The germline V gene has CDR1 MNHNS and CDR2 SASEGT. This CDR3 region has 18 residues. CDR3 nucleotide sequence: TGTGCCAGCGACAAGTGGAGGGAGAGGGGAAATAGCAATCAGCCCCAGCATTTT. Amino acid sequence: CASDKWRERGNSNQPQHF.

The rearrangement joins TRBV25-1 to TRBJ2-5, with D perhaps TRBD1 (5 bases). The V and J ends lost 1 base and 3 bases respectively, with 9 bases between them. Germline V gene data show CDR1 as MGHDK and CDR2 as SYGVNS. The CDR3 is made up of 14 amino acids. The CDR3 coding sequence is TGTGCCAGCAGTGAATTTAGGGGAAAAGAGACCCAGTACTTC. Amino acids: CASSEFRGKETQYF.

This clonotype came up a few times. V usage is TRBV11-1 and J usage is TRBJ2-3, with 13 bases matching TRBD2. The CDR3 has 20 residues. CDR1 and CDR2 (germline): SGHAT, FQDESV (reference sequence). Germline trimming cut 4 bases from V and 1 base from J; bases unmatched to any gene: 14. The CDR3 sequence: CASSSSGRTSGSRRTDTQYF. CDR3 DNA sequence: TGTGCCAGCAGCTCATCCGGTCGGACTAGCGGGAGTAGACGCACAGATACGCAGTATTTT.

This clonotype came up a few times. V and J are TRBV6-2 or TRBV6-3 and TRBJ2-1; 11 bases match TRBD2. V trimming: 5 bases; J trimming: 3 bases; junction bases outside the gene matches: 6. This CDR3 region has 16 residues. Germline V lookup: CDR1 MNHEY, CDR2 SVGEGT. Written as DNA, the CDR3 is TGTGCCAGCAGTCCTCAGGGACTAGCGGTCTACAATGAGCAGTTCTTC. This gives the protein CASSPQGLAVYNEQFF.